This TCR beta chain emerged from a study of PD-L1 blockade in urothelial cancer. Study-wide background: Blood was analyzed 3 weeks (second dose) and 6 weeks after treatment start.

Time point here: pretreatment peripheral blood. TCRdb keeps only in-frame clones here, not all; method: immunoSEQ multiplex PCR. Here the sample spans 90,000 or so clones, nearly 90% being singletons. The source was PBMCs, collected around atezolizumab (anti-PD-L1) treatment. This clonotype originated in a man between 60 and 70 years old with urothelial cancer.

CDR3 region: CASSHWLAGEEQETQYF. The CDR3 DNA reads as TGTGCCAGCAGCCATTGGCTAGCGGGGGAGGAACAAGAGACCCAGTACTTC. The rearrangement joins TRBV14 to TRBJ2-5; 10 nucleotides line up with TRBD2. The CDR3 has 17 residues. Germline V gives CDR1 SGHDN, CDR2 FVKESK. Trimming cost V 3 bases and J 2 bases; bases outside gene matches: 9.